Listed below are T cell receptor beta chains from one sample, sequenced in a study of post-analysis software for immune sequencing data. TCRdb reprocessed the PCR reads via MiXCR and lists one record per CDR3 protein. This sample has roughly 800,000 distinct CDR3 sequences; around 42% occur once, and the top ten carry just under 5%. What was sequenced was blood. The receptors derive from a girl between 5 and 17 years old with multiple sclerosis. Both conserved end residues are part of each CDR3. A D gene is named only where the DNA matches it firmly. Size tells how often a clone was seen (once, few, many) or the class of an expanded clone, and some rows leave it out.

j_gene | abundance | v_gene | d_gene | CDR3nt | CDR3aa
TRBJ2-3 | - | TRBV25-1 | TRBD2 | TGTGCCAGCAACCAAGCGGGGGCCACAGATACGCAGTATTTT | CASNQAGATDTQYF
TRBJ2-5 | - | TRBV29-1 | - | TGCAGCGTTTCCAGGTCTAAAGAGACCCAGTACTTC | CSVSRSKETQYF
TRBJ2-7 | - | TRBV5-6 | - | TGTGCCAGCAGCTTGGCAGGGGAGGATTCCCAGTACTTC | CASSLAGEDSQYF
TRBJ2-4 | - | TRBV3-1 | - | TGTGCCAGCAGCCAAGGGGCGGGGTGGGCCAAAAACATTCAGTACTTC | CASSQGAGWAKNIQYF
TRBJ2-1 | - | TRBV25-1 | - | TGTGCCAGCAGTGAACCTCTGGACAACAAAGGCTACAATGAGCAGTTCTTC | CASSEPLDNKGYNEQFF
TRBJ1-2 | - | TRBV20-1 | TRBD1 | TGCAGTGCTAGAGATGGTGGGACAGGGGGAGCTAACTATGGCTACACCTTC | CSARDGGTGGANYGYTF
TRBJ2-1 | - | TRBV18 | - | TGTGCCAGCTCACCGGAACAGGTCACCCTTTACAATGAGCAGTTCTTC | CASSPEQVTLYNEQFF
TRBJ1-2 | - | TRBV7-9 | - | TGTGCCAGCAGCTCCGGGACGGTCTATGGCTACACCTTC | CASSSGTVYGYTF
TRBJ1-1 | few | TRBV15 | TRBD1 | TGTGCCACCAGCAGACCGGACAGGGGAGCTACTGAAGCTTTCTTT | CATSRPDRGATEAFF
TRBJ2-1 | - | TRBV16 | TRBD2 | TGTGCCTGCAGCCAGGCTAGCGGAAGGGAATTGCAGTTCTTC | CACSQASGRELQFF
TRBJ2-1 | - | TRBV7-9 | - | TGTGCCAGCAGCTTAGTTCTCAATGAGCAGTTCTTC | CASSLVLNEQFF
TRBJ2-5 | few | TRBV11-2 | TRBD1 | TGTGCCAGCAGCTTAGCCCCTGCGGGACAGGGGGTAGAGACCCAGTACTTC | CASSLAPAGQGVETQYF
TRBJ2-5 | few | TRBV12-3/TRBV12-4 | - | TGTGCCAGCAGCCCGAGGGGACTTTCTCTGGAGACCCAGTACTTC | CASSPRGLSLETQYF
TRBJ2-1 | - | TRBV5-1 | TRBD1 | TGCGCCAGCTCCTGGACGGGACAGTCAAACAATGAGCAGTTCTTC | CASSWTGQSNNEQFF
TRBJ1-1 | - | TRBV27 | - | TGTGCCAGCAAGGGGGGTTGGACTGAAGCTTTCTTT | CASKGGWTEAFF
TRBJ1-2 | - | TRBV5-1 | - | TGCGCCAGCAGCAAGGACGGCTATGGCTACACCTTC | CASSKDGYGYTF
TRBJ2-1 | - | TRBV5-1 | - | TGCGCCAGCAGCTTGGAACTAGTGGGGCGGAGCTCCTACAATGAGCAGTTCTTC | CASSLELVGRSSYNEQFF
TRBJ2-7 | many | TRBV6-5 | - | TGTGCCAGCAGTGCGAACTACGAGCAGTACTTC | CASSANYEQYF
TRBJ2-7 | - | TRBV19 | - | TGTGCCAGTAGCTCACCAAAGAAGGGGTCCTACGAGCAGTACTTC | CASSSPKKGSYEQYF
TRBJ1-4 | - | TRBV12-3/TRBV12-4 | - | TGTGCCAGCAGTTCCCGACCAGAGACTAATGGAAAACTGTTTTTT | CASSSRPETNGKLFF
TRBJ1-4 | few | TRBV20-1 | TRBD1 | TGCAGTGCTCCGGCCCCAGGGACAGGGCTTGAAAAACTGTTTTTT | CSAPAPGTGLEKLFF
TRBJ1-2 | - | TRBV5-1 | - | TGCGCCAGCAGCCCTGACCAGACAGGTATGGGCTATGGCTACACCTTC | CASSPDQTGMGYGYTF